Each of the 17 T cell receptor beta chains below was sequenced from the same sample in a study of blood T cell repertoires in COVID-19. Data came from immunoSEQ multiplex PCR; TCRdb stores just in-frame clones and leaves some out. The profile shows a few hundred thousand clones, around 89% of them singletons. Input material: peripheral blood. These receptors originate from a man under 40 with acute or convalescent COVID-19.

This clone was detected only a few times. This chain uses TRBV28 with TRBJ1-6, with D uncertain. Deletions cut 6 bases from V and 1 base from J, with 7 bases between. Looked up from germline, CDR1 is MDHEN and CDR2 is SYDVKM. This CDR3 region has 14 residues. CDR3 bases: TGTGCCAGCAGCACGGGGTCCTATAATTCACCCCTCCACTTT. Translated, it gives CASSTGSYNSPLHF. Variable domain in full (rest from reference TRBV28 and TRBJ1-6): DVKVTQSSRYLVKRTGEKVFLECVQDMDHENMFWYRQDPGLGLRLIYFSYDVKMKEKGDIPEGYSVSREKKERFSLILESASTNQTSMYLCASSTGSYNSPLHFGNGTRLTVT.

The chain joins TRBV4-1 to TRBJ1-6, with D perhaps TRBD1 (5 bases). Germline-derived CDR1 and CDR2 are MGHRA and YSYEKL. With 0 bases removed from V and 13 bases from J, the gap between germline ends came to 10 bases. The length of the CDR3 is 13 residues. The CDR3 region has the DNA TGCGCCAGCAGCCAAGATATTGGGGGGCCCCTCCACTTT. Translation: CASSQDIGGPLHF.

The sample holds a few counts of this clone. The chain combines TRBV7-8 with TRBJ1-1; 7 positions agree with TRBD1. The CDR3 extends over 16 amino acids. Per the germline V gene, CDR1 is SGHVS and CDR2 is FQNEAQ. The ends lost 2 bases at V and 3 bases at J; junction bases unmatched: 9. DNA of the CDR3: TGTGCCAGCAGCTTAACGCCGTCGACAGGGCACACTGAAGCTTTCTTT. Translating it yields CASSLTPSTGHTEAFF.

This chain links TRBV7-8 with TRBJ2-1, with 8 bases fitting TRBD2. Trimming removed 2 bases from V and 6 bases from J; junction bases left unmatched: 3. CDR1 is SGHVS, CDR2 FQNEAQ, per germline. The CDR3 totals 14 residues. CDR3 coding DNA: TGTGCCAGCAGCTTAAACGGGAGGGCCAATGAGCAGTTCTTC. This codes for CASSLNGRANEQFF.

The rearrangement uses TRBV5-5 and TRBJ1-5; TRBD1 might be the D (6 bases). The CDR3 spans 14 residues. Germline CDR1 SGHKS, CDR2 YYEKEE (reference sequence). V was cut by 4 bases and J by 3 bases, with 11 bases left in between. This chain's CDR3 is CASSRTGTNQPQHF. Written as DNA, the CDR3 is TGTGCCAGCAGCCGCACAGGGACCAATCAGCCCCAGCATTTT.

The chain uses TRBV9 and TRBJ1-4; D is possibly TRBD1 (5 bases). This CDR3 comprises 16 residues. V lost 5 bases and J 8 bases, leaving 22 bases between the germline ends. CDR1 is SGDLS, CDR2 YYNGEE, per germline. The CDR3 loop reads CASSRGPRRREEKLFF. The CDR3 DNA reads as TGTGCCAGCAGTAGGGGCCCCAGGCGACGGGAGGAAAAACTGTTTTTT.

The chain couples TRBV12-5 to TRBJ1-3; TRBD1 is a possible D gene (5 bases). Deletions cut 1 base from V and 4 bases from J, with 5 bases between. The CDR3 covers 13 residues. The germline CDR1 and CDR2 sequences are LGHNT and FRNRAP. In DNA, the CDR3 is TGTGCTAGTGGTTTGGAGGGGGGAAACACCATATATTTT. Translating gives CASGLEGGNTIYF. Combining the CDR3 with reference TRBV12-5 and TRBJ1-3 gives the whole variable domain DARVTQTPRHKVTEMGQEVTMRCQPILGHNTVFWYRQTMMQGLELLAYFRNRAPLDDSGMPKDRFSAEMPDATLATLKIQPSEPRDSAVYFCASGLEGGNTIYFGEGSWLTVV.

This chain links TRBV19 with TRBJ1-5; TRBD1 is a possible D gene (5 bases). V gave up 1 base and J gave up 0 bases, with 13 bases separating them. The CDR3 length is 17 residues. Looked up from germline, CDR1 is LNHDA and CDR2 is SQIVND (reference sequence). CDR3 residues: CASSIAAGGYSNQPQHF. CDR3 DNA: TGTGCCAGTAGTATAGCTGCTGGGGGGTATAGCAATCAGCCCCAGCATTTT.

The chain carries TRBV5-1 and TRBJ1-4; the D gene is possibly TRBD1 (6 bases). CDR1 and CDR2 (germline): SGHRS, YFSETQ. CDR3 length equals 13 residues. V lost 5 bases, J lost 7 bases, and 12 bases lay in between. The CDR3 here is CASRPGGAEKLFF. CDR3 DNA: TGCGCCAGCAGGCCTGGGGGCGCTGAAAAACTGTTTTTT.

The chain joins TRBV19 to TRBJ1-6, with 8 bases aligning to TRBD1. The V gene end was trimmed by 10 bases and the J gene end by 7 bases; junction bases not matched to a gene: 12. The CDR3 spans 15 residues. The germline V gene has CDR1 LNHDA and CDR2 SQIVND (reference sequence). The CDR3 DNA reads TGTGCCACCTCAGGGGGCGCGGCGAAGAATTCACCCCTCCACTTT. Translated, it gives CATSGGAAKNSPLHF.

The V call is TRBV4-1, the J call TRBJ1-2; D unclear. The germline V gene has CDR1 MGHRA and CDR2 YSYEKL. The CDR3 has 16 residues. The germline V and J ends were trimmed by 1 base and 1 base, with 13 bases remaining between them. Here the CDR3 reads CASSQAPIGSNYGYTF. CDR3 bases: TGCGCCAGCAGCCAAGCACCCATCGGGAGTAACTATGGCTACACCTTC.

The chain carries TRBV3-1 (or the pseudogene TRBV3-2) and TRBJ2-5; D perhaps matches TRBD2 (5 bases). Between the trimmed V and J ends, which lost 3 bases and 5 bases, there was a span of 19 bases. Germline assignment: CDR1 LGHDT and CDR2 YNNKEL (reference sequence). The CDR3 extends over 16 amino acids. The CDR3 here is CASSHGLVEGPETQYF. In DNA, the CDR3 is TGTGCCAGCAGCCACGGACTCGTCGAAGGCCCGGAGACCCAGTACTTC.

This sequence joins TRBV6-2 or TRBV6-3 and TRBJ2-7; tentatively, D is TRBD1 (6 bases). Germline V gene data show CDR1 as MNHEY and CDR2 as SVGEGT. CDR3 length: 13 amino acids. Trimming cost V 2 bases and J 4 bases, with 9 bases left between them. CDR3 DNA sequence: TGTGCCAGCAGTTACGGCGGACAGTACGAGCAGTACTTC. This encodes CASSYGGQYEQYF.

This clone has more than one count but fewer than ten. The rearrangement links TRBV3-1 (or the pseudogene TRBV3-2) to TRBJ1-3; D call uncertain. Germline V gene lookup returns CDR1 LGHDT and CDR2 YNNKEL (reference sequence). Trimming shortened V by 4 bases and J by 4 bases, and 11 bases separated the two germline ends. The CDR3 length is 14 residues. The CDR3 region has the DNA TGTGCCAGCAGCCTTAGGGAGTCAGGAAACACCATATATTTT. The encoded protein is CASSLRESGNTIYF.

V is TRBV30 and J is TRBJ2-3, with unresolved D. The CDR3 spans 14 residues. The germline gives CDR1 GTSNPN, CDR2 SVGIG (reference sequence). Trimming took off 2 bases at V and 8 bases at J, with 17 bases between the two ends. The CDR3 loop is CAWSPPPPTGTQYF. In DNA form, the CDR3 reads TGTGCCTGGAGTCCCCCCCCGCCCACGGGTACGCAGTATTTT.

The chain links TRBV5-1 to TRBJ2-1, with a possible D match to TRBD1 (5 bases). This CDR3 has 15 residues. Trimming took 3 bases from V and 1 from J, leaving 11 bases between them. Per the germline V gene, CDR1 is SGHRS and CDR2 is YFSETQ. This CDR3 is CASSSPDTSYNEQFF. The CDR3 DNA is TGCGCCAGCAGCTCTCCGGACACTTCCTACAATGAGCAGTTCTTC.

This rearrangement joins TRBV30 to TRBJ2-7, with D possibly being TRBD2 (5 bases). CDR1 and CDR2 (germline): GTSNPN, SVGIG (reference sequence). The V end lost 0 bases, the J end lost 6 bases, and 15 bases lay between the germline ends. The CDR3 has 14 amino acids. CDR3 sequence (DNA): TGTGCCTGGAGTGTTTCATCTCTAGCCGGCGAGCAGTACTTC. It codes for CAWSVSSLAGEQYF.